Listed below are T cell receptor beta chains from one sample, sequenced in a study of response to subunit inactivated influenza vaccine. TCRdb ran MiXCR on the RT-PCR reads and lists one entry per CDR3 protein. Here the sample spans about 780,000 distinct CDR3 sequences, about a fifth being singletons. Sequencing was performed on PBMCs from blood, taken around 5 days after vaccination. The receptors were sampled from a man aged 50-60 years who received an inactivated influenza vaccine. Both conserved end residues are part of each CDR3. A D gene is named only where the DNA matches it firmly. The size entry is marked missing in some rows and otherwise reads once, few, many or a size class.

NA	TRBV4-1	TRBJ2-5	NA	TGCGCCAGCAGCCAAGATATCGGACAGAAACAAGAGACCCAGTACTTC	CASSQDIGQKQETQYF
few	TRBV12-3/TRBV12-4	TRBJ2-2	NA	TGTGCCAGCAGTTTACTATCGAACACCGGGGAGCTGTTTTTT	CASSLLSNTGELFF
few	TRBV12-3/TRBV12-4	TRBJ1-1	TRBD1	TGTGCCAGCAGTTTCAATCAGGGGGCCACTGAAGCTTTCTTT	CASSFNQGATEAFF
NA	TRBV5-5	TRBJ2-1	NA	TGTGCCAGCAGCACGACGGGACGTAGCTCCTACAATGAGCAGTTCTTC	CASSTTGRSSYNEQFF
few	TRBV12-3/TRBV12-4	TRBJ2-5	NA	TGTGCCAGCAGTTTGGGCAGGGAAGAAGAGACCCAGTACTTC	CASSLGREEETQYF
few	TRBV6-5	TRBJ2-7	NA	TGTGCCAGCAGTTACTCGAGGTGGGTCAGGAGGGGCTACGAGCAGTACTTC	CASSYSRWVRRGYEQYF
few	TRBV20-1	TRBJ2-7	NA	TGCAGTGCTCGCAGTCCTGGCAAGCGGTCCTACGAGCAGTACTTC	CSARSPGKRSYEQYF
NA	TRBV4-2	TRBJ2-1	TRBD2	TGTGCCAGCAGCCAAGCCCCGGGACTAGCGGGGTCGGGTGAGCAGTTCTTC	CASSQAPGLAGSGEQFF
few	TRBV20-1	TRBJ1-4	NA	TGCAGTGCTAGAGAAGGGACCGGGGAAGGTGAAAAACTGTTTTTT	CSAREGTGEGEKLFF
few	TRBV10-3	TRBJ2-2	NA	TGTGCCATCAGTTGGGACCACAACACCGGGGAGCTGTTTTTT	CAISWDHNTGELFF
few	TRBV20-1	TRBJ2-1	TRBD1	TGCAGTGCGCCGTGGACAGGGGGTTCCTACAATGAGCAGTTCTTC	CSAPWTGGSYNEQFF
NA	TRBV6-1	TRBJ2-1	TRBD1	TGTGCCAGCAGTGAAATCGGCGCTACGGGACAGGGGCAGTTCTTC	CASSEIGATGQGQFF
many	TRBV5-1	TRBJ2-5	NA	TGCGCCAGCAGCGACCGGGACGGCCACGAGCCTCAAGAGACCCAGTACTTC	CASSDRDGHEPQETQYF
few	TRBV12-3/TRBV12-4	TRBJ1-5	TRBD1	TGTGCCGACGGACAGGGCGAACAGCCCCAGCATTTT	CADGQGEQPQHF
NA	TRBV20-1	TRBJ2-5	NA	TGCAGTGCTAGAGATCAGGCTATTTCCCATATAGAGACCCAGTACTTC	CSARDQAISHIETQYF
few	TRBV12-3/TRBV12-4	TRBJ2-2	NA	TGTGCCAGCACTCCGGGGACCCGTCTGACCGGGGAGCTGTTTTTT	CASTPGTRLTGELFF
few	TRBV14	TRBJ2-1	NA	TGTGCCAGCAGCCGACAGGATATACGGAATGAGCAGTTCTTC	CASSRQDIRNEQFF
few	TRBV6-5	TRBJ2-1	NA	TGTGCCAGCAGTTACTCACCCGCAGCTGGGGACAATGAGCAGTTCTTC	CASSYSPAAGDNEQFF
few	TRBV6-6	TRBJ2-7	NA	TGTGCCAGCAGTAACGGAGTCTCCGAGCAGTACTTC	CASSNGVSEQYF
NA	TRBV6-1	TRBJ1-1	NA	TGTGCCAGCAGTCCCGTACACAGGTCCATGAACACTGAAGCTTTCTTT	CASSPVHRSMNTEAFF
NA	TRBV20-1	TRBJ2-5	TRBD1	TGCAGTGCTACGACAGGGTCGAATCTTGAGACCCAGTACTTC	CSATTGSNLETQYF
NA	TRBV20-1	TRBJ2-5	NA	TGCAGTGCTAGAGTTGAGCCGGGAGCCTGGGAGACCCAGTACTTC	CSARVEPGAWETQYF
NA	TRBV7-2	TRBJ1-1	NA	TGTGCCAGCAGCTTAAGCAACCTGAACACTGAAGCTTTCTTT	CASSLSNLNTEAFF
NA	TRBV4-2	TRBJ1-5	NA	TGTGCCAGCAGCCGGTCAGGGGATGCAAATCAGCCCCAGCATTTT	CASSRSGDANQPQHF
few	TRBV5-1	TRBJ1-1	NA	TGCGCCAGCAGCTTGGGGGACACTTACACTGAAGCTTTCTTT	CASSLGDTYTEAFF
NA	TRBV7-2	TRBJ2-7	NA	TGTGCCAGCACCACCCTGGTGGCGGGCTACGAGCAGTACTTC	CASTTLVAGYEQYF
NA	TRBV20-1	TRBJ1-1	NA	TGCAGTGCTAGTCCTCCGAGGAGAGGTGAAGCTTTCTTT	CSASPPRRGEAFF
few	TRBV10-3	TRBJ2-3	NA	TGTGCCATCAGTGAGGTCCTCCATCCCACAGATACGCAGTATTTT	CAISEVLHPTDTQYF
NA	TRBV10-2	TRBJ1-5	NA	TGCGCCAGCACGGGCTCGACTCCCGATCAGCCCCAGCATTTT	CASTGSTPDQPQHF
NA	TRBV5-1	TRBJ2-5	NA	TGCGCCAGCAGCAACGGGACGGTTAAAGAGACCGAGTACTTC	CASSNGTVKETEYF
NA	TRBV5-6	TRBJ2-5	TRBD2	TGTGCCAGCAGCTGGGGCGTCCTAGCGGGATATTCAGAGACCCAGTACTTC	CASSWGVLAGYSETQYF
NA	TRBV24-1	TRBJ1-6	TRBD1	TGTGCCACCGATATTTCGACAGGGAATTCACCCCTCCACTTT	CATDISTGNSPLHF
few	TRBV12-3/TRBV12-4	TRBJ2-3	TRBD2	TGTGCCAGCAGTCCCCCGGGTAGCGGGGGCACAGATACGCAGTATTTT	CASSPPGSGGTDTQYF
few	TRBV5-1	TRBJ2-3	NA	TGCGCCAGCAGCTTGGTTATGAGGGAAGATACGCAGTATTTT	CASSLVMREDTQYF
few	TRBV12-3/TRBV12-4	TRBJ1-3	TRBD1	TGTGCCAGCAGTTTCGAGGACAGGGGAAACACCATATATTTT	CASSFEDRGNTIYF
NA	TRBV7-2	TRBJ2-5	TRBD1	TGTGCCAGCAGCTTCGCGACAGGGCGAGAGACCCAGTACTTC	CASSFATGRETQYF
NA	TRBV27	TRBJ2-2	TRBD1	TGTGCCAGCAGTTCCCCGCCGGGACAGGGTAACACCGGGGAGCTGTTTTTT	CASSSPPGQGNTGELFF
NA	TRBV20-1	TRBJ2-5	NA	TGCAGTGCTCCTTGGGCAGGGAGGGAGACCCAGTACTTC	CSAPWAGRETQYF
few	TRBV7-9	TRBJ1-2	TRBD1	TGTGCCAGCAGCGGCGGACAGGGCCCCTACACCTTC	CASSGGQGPYTF
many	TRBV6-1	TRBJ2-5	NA	TGTGCCAGCAGTAGATCGGGACCGCAAGAGACCCAGTACTTC	CASSRSGPQETQYF
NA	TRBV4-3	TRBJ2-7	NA	TGCGCCAGCAGCCAAGACCGATGGGGGGAGCAGTACTTC	CASSQDRWGEQYF
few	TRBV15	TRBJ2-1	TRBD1	TGTGCCACCAGCCGCTGGACAGGGGCCAGGGAGAGGAAGAATGAGCAGTTCTTC	CATSRWTGARERKNEQFF
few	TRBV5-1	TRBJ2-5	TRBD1	TGCGCCAGCAGCTGGACCGGGACAGGGGAAGAGACCCAGTACTTC	CASSWTGTGEETQYF
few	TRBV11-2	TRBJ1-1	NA	TGTGCCAGCAGTATCAGGGGAGGGTTGAACACTGAAGCTTTCTTT	CASSIRGGLNTEAFF
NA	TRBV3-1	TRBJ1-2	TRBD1	TGTGCCAGCAGTCGCCGGGACAGTGCTGGCTACACCTTC	CASSRRDSAGYTF
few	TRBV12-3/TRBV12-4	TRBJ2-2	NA	TGTGCCAGCAGTTTGTTTTCTAGCGCCGGGGAGCTGTTTTTT	CASSLFSSAGELFF
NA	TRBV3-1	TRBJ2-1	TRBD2	TGTGCCAGCAGCCGGCGGGGGGGCCGTGGTCATGAGCAGTTCTTC	CASSRRGGRGHEQFF
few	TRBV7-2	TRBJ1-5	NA	TGTGCCAGCAGCTTAGGGGAGCGTCAGCCCCAGCATTTT	CASSLGERQPQHF
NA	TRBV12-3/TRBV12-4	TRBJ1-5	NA	TGTGCCAGCTCACTTACCCAGGGGTTTCAGCCCCAGCATTTT	CASSLTQGFQPQHF